This T cell receptor beta chain was retrieved from a study of shared clonotypes between healthy human individuals. Here immunoSEQ multiplex PCR was the method, and the copy in TCRdb shows in-frame clones only, minus some. The repertoire includes 2 million or so clones, 85% to 95% of them detected once, and about 0.13% sits in the top ten. The clonotype comes from a young man in good health. Input material: naive CD4+ T cells sorted from blood. This sample's subset: CD45RA+ positively selected.

The DNA for the CDR3 is TGTGCCAGCAGCGTAGATTCAGGGGGAATAACTAATGAAAAACTGTTTTTT. It encodes CASSVDSGGITNEKLFF. V is TRBV9 and J is TRBJ1-4, with 7 bases aligning to TRBD1. The V segment lost 0 bases and the J segment 1 base; nucleotides outside the gene matches: 6. The CDR3 loop spans 17 amino acids. The V gene's germline CDR1 is SGDLS and CDR2 YYNGEE. Full variable domain (outside the CDR3, taken from reference TRBV9 and TRBJ1-4): DSGVTQTPKHLITATGQRVTLRCSPRSGDLSVYWYQQSLDQGLQFLIQYYNGEERAKGNILERFSAQQFPDLHSELNLSSLELGDSALYFCASSVDSGGITNEKLFFGSGTQLSVL.